The rows below give T cell receptor beta chains drawn from one sample of a study of cytomegalovirus exposure and HLA in healthy donors. The table came from immunoSEQ multiplex PCR; TCRdb's copy has only in-frame clones and leaves some out. The table lists under 130,000 clones, 76% of them singletons. Sequencing was done on a sample of PBMCs. The receptors originated from a man aged 35 to 55 in good health and CMV-seropositive. The CDR3 runs from the conserved cysteine through the conserved F or W. The D gene is left open where the match is weak. A clone size is listed for some rows: how often the clone was seen (once, few, many), or a class if it is expanded.

D gene	V gene	J gene	clone size	CDR3 protein	CDR3 DNA
.	TRBV4-2	TRBJ2-6	.	CASSQDWGRAALGANVLTF	TGTGCCAGCAGCCAAGATTGGGGCAGGGCTGCCCTAGGGGCCAACGTCCTGACTTTC
.	TRBV12-1	TRBJ2-3	.	CASSFSKGLPTDTQYF	TGTGCCAGCAGCTTTAGTAAGGGGCTCCCCACAGATACGCAGTATTTT
TRBD1	TRBV7-9	TRBJ2-3	few	CASSLTGQGQDTQYF	TGTGCCAGCAGCTTAACCGGACAGGGGCAAGATACGCAGTATTTT
.	TRBV5-4	TRBJ1-2	once	CASSLFGDNYGYTF	TGTGCCAGCAGCTTGTTCGGGGATAACTATGGCTACACCTTC
.	TRBV6-6	TRBJ1-1	.	CASTIPPRSFF	TGTGCCAGCACCATCCCGCCCCGGAGCTTCTTT
.	TRBV7-9	TRBJ2-7	.	CVTEQGYEQYF	TGTGTTACGGAGCAGGGCTACGAGCAGTACTTC
.	TRBV7-9	TRBJ1-1	.	CASSLPGTEAFF	TGTGCCAGCAGCTTGCCCGGGACAGAAGCTTTCTTT
.	TRBV6-5	TRBJ1-1	.	CASSYERATEAFF	TGTGCCAGCAGTTATGAGAGGGCCACTGAAGCTTTCTTT
.	TRBV13	TRBJ2-2	.	CASSCDRDLFREGLRYTGELFF	TGTGCCAGCAGCTGTGACAGGGATCTATTCCGGGAGGGCCTCAGGTACACCGGGGAGCTGTTTTTT
TRBD1	TRBV6-1	TRBJ2-7	.	CASSAPGQGSYEQYF	TGTGCCAGCAGTGCCCCGGGACAGGGGTCCTACGAGCAGTACTTC
TRBD2	TRBV30	TRBJ2-1	.	CAWSVGLAGVQFF	TGTGCCTGGAGTGTAGGGCTAGCGGGAGTGCAGTTCTTC
.	TRBV2	TRBJ1-1	.	CASSEDGTVTEAFF	TGTGCCAGCAGTGAAGATGGTACAGTCACTGAAGCTTTCTTT
.	TRBV5-1	TRBJ1-6	.	CASRPSGGQGSPLHF	TGCGCCAGCAGACCCTCGGGGGGCCAGGGTTCACCCCTCCACTTT
TRBD2	TRBV30	TRBJ2-2	once	CAWSVLRRTSGRAGELFF	TGTGCCTGGAGTGTACTGCGGCGGACTAGCGGGAGAGCCGGGGAGCTGTTTTTT
.	TRBV5-1	TRBJ2-1	few	CASSLDGGFYNEQFF	TGCGCCAGCAGCTTGGATGGGGGCTTCTACAATGAGCAGTTCTTC
.	TRBV7-6	TRBJ2-1	.	CASSSGTYNEQFF	TGTGCCAGCAGCTCAGGGACTTACAATGAGCAGTTCTTC
TRBD2	TRBV7-6	TRBJ2-1	.	CASSYKAGSSYNEQFF	TGTGCCAGCAGTTATAAAGCGGGAAGCTCCTACAATGAGCAGTTCTTC
.	TRBV7-6	TRBJ1-6	.	CASSFSQDNSPLHF	TGTGCCAGCAGCTTTTCCCAGGATAATTCACCCCTCCACTTT
TRBD2	TRBV7-8	TRBJ2-1	.	CASSPKRGRTSNEQFF	TGTGCCAGCAGCCCAAAGCGGGGGCGAACCAGCAATGAGCAGTTCTTC
TRBD1	TRBV6-5	TRBJ1-2	.	CASTDRGLYGYTF	TGTGCCAGCACGGACAGGGGGTTGTATGGCTACACCTTC
.	TRBV6-4	TRBJ1-2	.	CAINKRDTF	TGTGCCATCAACAAGCGAGACACCTTC
.	TRBV30	TRBJ2-7	.	CAWSVLQFARGYEQYF	TGTGCCTGGAGTGTGCTCCAGTTTGCTCGGGGCTACGAGCAGTACTTC
TRBD2	TRBV5-4	TRBJ2-5	.	CASSLGLAGVETQYF	TGTGCCAGCAGCTTGGGACTAGCGGGGGTGGAGACCCAGTACTTC
.	TRBV12-1	TRBJ1-2	once	CASSRTPRDRDFLTPIHYGYTF	TGTGCCAGCAGCCGCACTCCCCGGGACAGGGACTTCCTAACCCCAATCCACTATGGCTACACCTTC
TRBD1	TRBV28	TRBJ2-7	.	CASNLLTGDEQYF	TGTGCCAGCAACCTACTCACAGGGGACGAGCAGTACTTC
TRBD2	TRBV7-2	TRBJ2-7	.	CASSKRDYSYEQYF	TGTGCCAGCAGCAAGCGGGACTACTCCTACGAGCAGTACTTC
.	TRBV30	TRBJ2-2	.	CAWSAGRADTGELFF	TGTGCCTGGAGCGCCGGGAGAGCGGACACCGGGGAGCTGTTTTTT
TRBD2	TRBV11-2	TRBJ2-4	.	CASSLGLQPGGFSGIQYF	TGTGCCAGCAGCTTAGGCTTGCAGCCGGGAGGGTTTTCGGGCATTCAGTACTTC
TRBD1	TRBV7-6	TRBJ1-1	few	CASSPRTGAVTEAFF	TGTGCCAGCAGCCCTCGAACAGGGGCGGTTACTGAAGCTTTCTTT
TRBD2	TRBV5-4	TRBJ2-1	.	CASSPVAGDNEQFF	TGTGCCAGCAGCCCCGTGGCGGGGGACAATGAGCAGTTCTTC
.	TRBV4-3	TRBJ2-3	.	CASSQDQGTFTDTQYF	TGCGCCAGCAGCCAAGATCAGGGGACCTTCACAGATACGCAGTATTTT
TRBD1	TRBV11-3	TRBJ1-6	.	CASSLDGTANSPLHF	TGTGCCAGCAGCTTAGATGGGACAGCTAATTCACCCCTCCACTTT
TRBD1	TRBV7-8	TRBJ1-1	few	CASSQDRVTEAFF	TGTGCCAGCAGCCAGGACAGGGTCACTGAAGCTTTCTTT
TRBD2	TRBV11-3	TRBJ2-7	.	CASSLGRGEAYEQYF	TGTGCCAGCAGCTTAGGACGGGGGGAAGCCTACGAGCAGTACTTC
.	TRBV10-3	TRBJ2-1	once	CAISESTGGEQFF	TGTGCCATCAGTGAGTCGACAGGCGGTGAGCAGTTCTTC
TRBD2	TRBV7-8	TRBJ2-5	.	CASSTLAGEGETQYF	TGTGCCAGCAGCACCCTAGCGGGAGAGGGAGAGACCCAGTACTTC
.	TRBV6-4	TRBJ2-1	.	CASNNGGRGEQFF	TGTGCCAGCAACAACGGGGGGCGGGGGGAGCAGTTCTTC
TRBD2	TRBV7-2	TRBJ2-1	.	CASTGSHRSGDYNEQFF	TGTGCCAGCACCGGAAGTCATCGTAGCGGGGACTACAATGAGCAGTTCTTC
TRBD2	TRBV7-3	TRBJ2-1	.	CASSSTPVAGANEQFF	TGTGCCAGCAGCTCCACCCCGGTAGCGGGAGCCAATGAGCAGTTCTTC
TRBD2	TRBV10-3	TRBJ2-2	few	CAISESWDYPNTGELFF	TGTGCCATCAGTGAGTCCTGGGACTACCCGAACACCGGGGAGCTGTTTTTT
TRBD2	TRBV11-2	TRBJ2-3	few	CASSFSGGQQYF	TGTGCCAGCAGTTTTAGCGGGGGCCAGCAGTATTTT
.	TRBV19	TRBJ1-5	.	CASLPTEWSNQPQHF	TGTGCCAGCCTTCCGACGGAGTGGAGCAATCAGCCCCAGCATTTT
.	TRBV5-6	TRBJ2-3	.	CASSLASDTQYF	TGTGCCAGCAGCTTGGCCTCAGATACGCAGTATTTT
.	TRBV6-5	TRBJ2-1	once	CASSYRSAYNEQFF	TGTGCCAGCAGTTATCGTTCCGCCTACAATGAGCAGTTCTTC
.	TRBV6-1	TRBJ1-2	.	CASSESRKANYGYTF	TGTGCCAGCAGTGAAAGCAGGAAAGCTAACTATGGCTACACCTTC
TRBD1	TRBV28	TRBJ1-1	.	CASSLSRGRGAFF	TGTGCCAGCAGTTTATCCAGGGGGCGGGGAGCTTTCTTT
.	TRBV7-9	TRBJ1-5	.	CASTPGGDSNQPQHF	TGTGCCAGCACCCCGGGAGGGGATAGCAATCAGCCCCAGCATTTT
.	TRBV6-6	TRBJ1-2	.	CASRPEFYGYTF	TGTGCCAGCAGGCCCGAGTTCTATGGCTACACCTTC
TRBD1	TRBV5-5	TRBJ1-4	.	CASSLGPDRGLEKLFF	TGTGCCAGCAGCTTGGGTCCCGACAGGGGGCTAGAAAAACTGTTTTTT
TRBD1	TRBV11-1	TRBJ2-3	.	CANSSGTGGTDTQYF	TGTGCCAACAGCTCCGGGACAGGGGGCACAGATACGCAGTATTTT
TRBD2	TRBV29-1	TRBJ2-1	.	CSVDIFGLAARNEQFF	TGCAGCGTTGATATATTCGGGCTAGCGGCTCGCAATGAGCAGTTCTTC
TRBD1	TRBV6-1	TRBJ1-6	.	CASSGSPGQLNSPLHF	TGTGCCAGCAGTGGGTCCCCGGGACAGCTGAATTCACCCCTCCACTTT